The source of this T cell receptor beta chain is a study of blood T cell repertoires in COVID-19. Study-level background: Spain, Italy and the United States supplied samples that represented acute and convalescent COVID-19.

This CDR3 is built from 15 residues. CDR1 PRHDT and CDR2 FYEKMQ come from the germline V gene (reference sequence). Trimming shortened V by 5 bases and J by 1 base, and 12 bases separated the two germline ends. The assay was immunoSEQ multiplex PCR, and TCRdb's table has in-frame clones only and misses some. The table has 300,000 to 400,000 clones, 65% to 90% seen once. What was sequenced was PBMCs or T cells enriched from blood (not recorded which). The sequence was collected from a middle-aged woman with acute COVID-19. V gene TRBV13 combines with J gene TRBJ2-4; D perhaps matches TRBD1 (5 bases). The DNA of the CDR3 is TGTGCCAGCAGCATGACGACAGAGGCCAAAAACATTCAGTACTTC. Its translation is CASSMTTEAKNIQYF.